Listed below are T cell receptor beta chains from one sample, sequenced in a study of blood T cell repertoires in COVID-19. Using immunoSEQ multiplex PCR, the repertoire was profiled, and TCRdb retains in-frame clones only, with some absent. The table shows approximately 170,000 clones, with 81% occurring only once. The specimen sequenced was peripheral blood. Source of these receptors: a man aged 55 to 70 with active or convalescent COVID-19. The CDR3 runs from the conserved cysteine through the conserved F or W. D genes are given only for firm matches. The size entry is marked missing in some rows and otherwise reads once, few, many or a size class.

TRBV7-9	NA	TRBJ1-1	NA	CASSLARRGLDTEAFF	TGTGCCAGCAGCTTAGCGCGGAGGGGCTTGGACACTGAAGCTTTCTTT
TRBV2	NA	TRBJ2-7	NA	CASSAGVAYEQYF	TGTGCCAGCAGTGCCGGGGTCGCCTACGAGCAGTACTTC
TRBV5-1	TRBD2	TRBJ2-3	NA	CASKASGSGTSTDTQYF	TGCGCCAGCAAAGCTAGCGGGAGTGGGACTAGCACAGATACGCAGTATTTT
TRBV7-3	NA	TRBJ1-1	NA	CASSSFEKMNTEAFF	TGTGCCAGCAGCTCCTTCGAGAAAATGAACACTGAAGCTTTCTTT
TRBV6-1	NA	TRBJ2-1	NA	CASSESQHNNEQFF	TGTGCCAGCAGTGAATCACAGCACAACAATGAGCAGTTCTTC
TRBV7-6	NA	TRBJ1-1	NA	CASSPGGEDTEAFF	TGTGCCAGCAGCCCAGGAGGGGAGGACACTGAAGCTTTCTTT
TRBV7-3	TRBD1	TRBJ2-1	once	CASSPGQARGEQFF	TGTGCCAGCAGTCCGGGACAGGCCAGGGGTGAGCAGTTCTTC
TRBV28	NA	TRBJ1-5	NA	CASDYSNQPQHF	TGTGCCAGCGACTATAGCAATCAGCCCCAGCATTTT
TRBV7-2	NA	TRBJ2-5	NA	CASSENGGNFGETQYF	TGTGCCAGCAGCGAGAACGGCGGGAACTTCGGGGAGACCCAGTACTTC
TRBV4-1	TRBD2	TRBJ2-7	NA	CASSQGPSGLIYEQYF	TGCGCCAGCAGCCAAGGGCCTAGCGGATTAATCTACGAGCAGTACTTC
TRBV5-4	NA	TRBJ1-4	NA	CASSSTAGQEGEKLFF	TGTGCCAGCAGCTCCACCGCGGGGCAGGAGGGTGAAAAACTGTTTTTT
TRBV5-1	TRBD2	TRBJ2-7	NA	CASSSWTSGAGKYEQYF	TGCGCCAGCAGCTCCTGGACTAGCGGCGCAGGAAAATACGAGCAGTACTTC
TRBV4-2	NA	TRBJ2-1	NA	CASSQDGVAIGNEQFF	TGTGCCAGCAGCCAAGATGGTGTAGCGATAGGGAATGAGCAGTTCTTC
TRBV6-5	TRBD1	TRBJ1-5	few	CASRQTGTNQPQHF	TGTGCCAGCAGGCAGACAGGGACGAATCAGCCCCAGCATTTT
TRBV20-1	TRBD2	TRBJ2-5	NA	CSASSASGGLSETQYF	TGCAGTGCTAGTTCCGCTAGCGGAGGGCTTTCAGAGACCCAGTACTTC
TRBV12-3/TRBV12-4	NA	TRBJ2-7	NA	CASSHDRNYEQYF	TGTGCCAGCAGTCACGACAGGAACTACGAGCAGTACTTC
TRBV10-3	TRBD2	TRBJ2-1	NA	CAISESRLAGNNEQFF	TGTGCCATCAGTGAGTCGAGACTAGCGGGGAACAATGAGCAGTTCTTC
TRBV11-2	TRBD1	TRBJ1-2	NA	CATWDSLNYGYTF	TGTGCCACCTGGGACAGCCTTAACTATGGCTACACCTTC
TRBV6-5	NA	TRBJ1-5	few	CASRSTGDQPQHF	TGTGCCAGCAGAAGCACCGGGGATCAGCCCCAGCATTTT
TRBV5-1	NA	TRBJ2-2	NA	CASSLANKNTGELFF	TGCGCCAGCAGCTTGGCGAACAAGAACACCGGGGAGCTGTTTTTT
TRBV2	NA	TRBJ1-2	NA	CASSEALGTLFSATF	TGTGCCAGCAGTGAAGCGCTTGGGACACTTTTCAGTGCCACCTTC
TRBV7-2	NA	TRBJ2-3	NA	CASSPGGDTQYF	TGTGCCAGCAGCCCAGGAGGAGATACGCAGTATTTT
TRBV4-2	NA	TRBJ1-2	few	CASSQDTSGPRNGYTF	TGTGCCAGCAGCCAAGATACATCGGGTCCACGGAACGGCTACACCTTC
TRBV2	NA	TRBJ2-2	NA	CASSQIQRAGSGELFF	TGTGCCAGCAGCCAAATCCAGCGGGCGGGTTCCGGGGAGCTGTTTTTT
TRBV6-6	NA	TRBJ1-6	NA	CASSYPQDSPLHF	TGTGCCAGCAGTTACCCACAGGATTCACCCCTCCACTTT
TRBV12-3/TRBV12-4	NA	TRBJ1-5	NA	CASSQGGQPQHF	TGTGCCAGCAGTCAGGGTGGTCAGCCCCAGCATTTT
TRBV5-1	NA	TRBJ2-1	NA	CASSLVGGQSYNEQFF	TGCGCCAGCAGCTTGGTCGGTGGACAGTCCTACAATGAGCAGTTCTTC
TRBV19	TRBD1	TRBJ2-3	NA	CASSSSGTGGDTQYF	TGTGCCAGTAGTTCTTCCGGGACAGGGGGGGATACGCAGTATTTT
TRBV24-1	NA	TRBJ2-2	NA	CATSDLFRENTGELFF	TGTGCCACCAGTGATTTGTTCCGGGAGAACACCGGGGAGCTGTTTTTT
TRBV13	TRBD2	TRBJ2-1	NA	CASSPSGGVYNEQFF	TGTGCCAGCAGCCCTAGCGGGGGGGTCTACAATGAGCAGTTCTTC
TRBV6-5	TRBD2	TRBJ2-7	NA	CASSRGRDSDEQYF	TGTGCCAGCAGCCGCGGGAGGGATAGCGACGAGCAGTACTTC